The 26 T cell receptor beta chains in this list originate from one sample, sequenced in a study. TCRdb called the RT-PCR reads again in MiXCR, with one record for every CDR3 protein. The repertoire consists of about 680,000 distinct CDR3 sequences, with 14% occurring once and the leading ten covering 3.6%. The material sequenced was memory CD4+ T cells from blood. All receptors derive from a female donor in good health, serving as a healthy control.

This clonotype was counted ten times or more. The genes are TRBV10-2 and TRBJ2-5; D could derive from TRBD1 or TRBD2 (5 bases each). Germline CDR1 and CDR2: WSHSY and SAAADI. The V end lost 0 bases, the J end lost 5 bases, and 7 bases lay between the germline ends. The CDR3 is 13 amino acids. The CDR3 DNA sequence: TGCGCCAGCAGTGAGTCAGAGGGGGAGACCCAGTACTTC. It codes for CASSESEGETQYF.

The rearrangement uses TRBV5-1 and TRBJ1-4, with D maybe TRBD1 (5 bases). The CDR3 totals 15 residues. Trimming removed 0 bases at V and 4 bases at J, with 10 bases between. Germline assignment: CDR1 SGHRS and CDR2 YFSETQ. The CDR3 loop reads CASSLGGTDNEKLFF. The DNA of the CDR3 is TGCGCCAGCAGCTTGGGTGGGACGGATAATGAAAAACTGTTTTTT.

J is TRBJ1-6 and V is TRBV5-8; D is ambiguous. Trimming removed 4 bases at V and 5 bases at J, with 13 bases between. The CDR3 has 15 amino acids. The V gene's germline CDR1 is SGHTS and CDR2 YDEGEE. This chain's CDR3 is CASSPDGPHNSPLHF. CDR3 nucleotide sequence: TGTGCCAGCAGCCCAGACGGGCCCCATAATTCACCCCTCCACTTT.

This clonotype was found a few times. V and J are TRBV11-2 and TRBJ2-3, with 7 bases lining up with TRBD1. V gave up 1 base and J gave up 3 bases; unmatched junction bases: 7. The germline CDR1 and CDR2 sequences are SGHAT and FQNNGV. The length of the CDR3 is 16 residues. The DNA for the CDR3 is TGTGCCAGCAGCTTAGCTCGGACAGGTCGAACAGATACGCAGTATTTT. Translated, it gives CASSLARTGRTDTQYF. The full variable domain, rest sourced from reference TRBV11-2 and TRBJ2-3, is EAGVAQSPRYKIIEKRQSVAFWCNPISGHATLYWYQQILGQGPKLLIQFQNNGVVDDSQLPKDRFSAERLKGVDSTLKIQPAKLEDSAVYLCASSLARTGRTDTQYFGPGTRLTVL.

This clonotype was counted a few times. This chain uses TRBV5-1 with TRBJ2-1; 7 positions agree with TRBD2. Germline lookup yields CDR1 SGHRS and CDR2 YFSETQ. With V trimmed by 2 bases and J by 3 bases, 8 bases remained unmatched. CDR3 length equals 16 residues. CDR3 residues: CASSFPITGGYNEQFF. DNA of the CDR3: TGCGCCAGCAGCTTCCCAATAACGGGAGGCTACAATGAGCAGTTCTTC.

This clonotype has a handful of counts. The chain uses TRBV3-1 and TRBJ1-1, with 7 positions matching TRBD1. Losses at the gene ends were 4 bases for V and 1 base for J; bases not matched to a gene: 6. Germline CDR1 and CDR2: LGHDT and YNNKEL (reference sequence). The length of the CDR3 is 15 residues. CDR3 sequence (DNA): TGTGCCAGCAGCCTAACGGGACAGCAGAACACTGAAGCTTTCTTT. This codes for CASSLTGQQNTEAFF.

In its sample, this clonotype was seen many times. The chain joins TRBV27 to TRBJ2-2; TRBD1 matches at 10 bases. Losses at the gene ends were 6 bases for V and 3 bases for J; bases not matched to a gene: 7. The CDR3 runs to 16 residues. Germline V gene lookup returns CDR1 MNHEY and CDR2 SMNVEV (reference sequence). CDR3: CASSLGTGVYTGELFF. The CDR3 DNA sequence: TGTGCCAGCAGCCTCGGGACAGGGGTTTACACCGGGGAGCTGTTTTTT.

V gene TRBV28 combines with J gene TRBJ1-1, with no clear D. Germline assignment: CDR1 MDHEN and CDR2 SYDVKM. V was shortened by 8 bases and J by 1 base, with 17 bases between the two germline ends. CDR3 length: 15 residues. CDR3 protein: CASCPPRTQNTEAFF. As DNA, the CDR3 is TGTGCCAGCTGTCCCCCCCGCACCCAGAACACTGAAGCTTTCTTT.

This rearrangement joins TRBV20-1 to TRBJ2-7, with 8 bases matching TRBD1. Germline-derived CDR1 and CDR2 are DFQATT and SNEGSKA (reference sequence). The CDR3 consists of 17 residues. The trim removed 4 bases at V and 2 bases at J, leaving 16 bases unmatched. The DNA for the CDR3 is TGCAGTGCTATATACCCCCTTGGACAGGGTAGGACCTACGAGCAGTACTTC. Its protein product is CSAIYPLGQGRTYEQYF.

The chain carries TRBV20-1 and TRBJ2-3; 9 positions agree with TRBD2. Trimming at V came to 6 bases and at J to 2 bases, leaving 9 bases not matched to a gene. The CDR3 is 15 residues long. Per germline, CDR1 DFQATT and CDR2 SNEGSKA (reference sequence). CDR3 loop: CSAGGSGGYTDTQYF. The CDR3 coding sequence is TGCAGTGCGGGGGGTAGCGGGGGTTACACAGATACGCAGTATTTT.

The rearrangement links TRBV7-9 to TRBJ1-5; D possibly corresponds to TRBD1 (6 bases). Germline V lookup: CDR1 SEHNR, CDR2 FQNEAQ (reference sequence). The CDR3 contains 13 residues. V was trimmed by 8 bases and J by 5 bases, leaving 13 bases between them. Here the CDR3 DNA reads TGTGCCAGCGGAGAACAGGGCGATCAGCCCCAGCATTTT. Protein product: CASGEQGDQPQHF.

CDR3: CASSYSGPYEQYF. CDR3 nucleotides: TGTGCCAGCAGTTACTCGGGCCCCTACGAGCAGTACTTC. The V and J genes are TRBV6-5 and TRBJ2-7; no clear D. Germline values: CDR1 MNHEY, CDR2 SVGAGI. The CDR3 has 13 amino acids. With 0 bases removed from V and 2 bases from J, the gap between germline ends came to 5 bases.

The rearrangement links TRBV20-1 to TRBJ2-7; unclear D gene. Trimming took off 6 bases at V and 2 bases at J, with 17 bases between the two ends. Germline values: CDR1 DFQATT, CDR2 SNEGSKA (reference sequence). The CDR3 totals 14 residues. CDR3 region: CSAQKDGRTYEQYF. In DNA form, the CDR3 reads TGCAGTGCCCAAAAGGACGGACGCACCTACGAGCAGTACTTC.

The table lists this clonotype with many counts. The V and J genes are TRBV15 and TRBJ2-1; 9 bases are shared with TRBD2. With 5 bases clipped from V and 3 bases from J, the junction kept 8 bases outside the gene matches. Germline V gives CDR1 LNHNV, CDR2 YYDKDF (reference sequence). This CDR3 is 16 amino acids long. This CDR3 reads CATSGYSGSSYNEQFF. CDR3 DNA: TGTGCCACCAGCGGATATAGCGGGAGTAGCTACAATGAGCAGTTCTTC.

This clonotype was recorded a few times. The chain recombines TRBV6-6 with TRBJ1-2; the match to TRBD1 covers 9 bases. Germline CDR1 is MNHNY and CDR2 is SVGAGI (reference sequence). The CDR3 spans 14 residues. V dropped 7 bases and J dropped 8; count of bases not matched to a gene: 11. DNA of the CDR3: TGTGCCAGCACCGAATGGGGGACAGGGAAGGGCTACACCTTC. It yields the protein CASTEWGTGKGYTF.

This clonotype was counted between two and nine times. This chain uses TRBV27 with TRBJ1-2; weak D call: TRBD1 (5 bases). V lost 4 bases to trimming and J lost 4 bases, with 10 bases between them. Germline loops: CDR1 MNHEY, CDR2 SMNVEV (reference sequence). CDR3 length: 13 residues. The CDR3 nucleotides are TGTGCCAGCAGTTACCAGGGTCGCTATGGCTACACCTTC. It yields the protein CASSYQGRYGYTF.

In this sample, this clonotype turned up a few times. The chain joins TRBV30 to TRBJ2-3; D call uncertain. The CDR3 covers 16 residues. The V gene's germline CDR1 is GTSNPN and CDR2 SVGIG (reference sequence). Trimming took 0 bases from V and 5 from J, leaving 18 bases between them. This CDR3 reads CAWSVGLAGEKDTQYF. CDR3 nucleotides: TGTGCCTGGAGTGTCGGGTTAGCAGGAGAGAAAGATACGCAGTATTTT.

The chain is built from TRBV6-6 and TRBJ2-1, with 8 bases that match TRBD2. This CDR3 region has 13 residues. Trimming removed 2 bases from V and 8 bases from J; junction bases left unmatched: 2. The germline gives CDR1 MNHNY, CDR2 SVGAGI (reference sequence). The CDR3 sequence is CASSYVSGDEQFF. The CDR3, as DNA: TGTGCCAGCAGTTACGTTAGCGGGGATGAGCAGTTCTTC.

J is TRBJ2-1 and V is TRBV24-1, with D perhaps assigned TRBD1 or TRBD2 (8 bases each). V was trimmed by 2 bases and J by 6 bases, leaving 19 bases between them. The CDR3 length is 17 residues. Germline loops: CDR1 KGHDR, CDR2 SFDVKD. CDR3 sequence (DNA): TGTGCCACCAGTGATTACCCAGGGGGCGCGGGAGGCAATGAGCAGTTCTTC. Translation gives CATSDYPGGAGGNEQFF.

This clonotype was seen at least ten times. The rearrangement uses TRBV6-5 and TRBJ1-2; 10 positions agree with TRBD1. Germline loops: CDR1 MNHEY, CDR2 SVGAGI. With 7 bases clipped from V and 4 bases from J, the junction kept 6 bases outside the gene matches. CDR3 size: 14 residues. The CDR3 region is CASTRQGAAYGYTF. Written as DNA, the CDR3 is TGTGCCAGCACCAGACAGGGGGCGGCCTATGGCTACACCTTC.

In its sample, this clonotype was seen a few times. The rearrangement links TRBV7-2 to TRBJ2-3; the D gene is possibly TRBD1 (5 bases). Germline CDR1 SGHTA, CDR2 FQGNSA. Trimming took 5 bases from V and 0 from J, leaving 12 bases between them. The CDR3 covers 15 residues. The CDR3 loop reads CASSTGQHSTDTQYF. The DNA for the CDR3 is TGTGCCAGCAGCACAGGACAACATAGCACAGATACGCAGTATTTT. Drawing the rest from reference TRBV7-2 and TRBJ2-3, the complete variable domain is GAGVSQSPSNKVTEKGKDVELRCDPISGHTALYWYRQSLGQGLEFLIYFQGNSAPDKSGLPSDRFSAERTGGSVSTLTIQRTQQEDSAVYLCASSTGQHSTDTQYFGPGTRLTVL.

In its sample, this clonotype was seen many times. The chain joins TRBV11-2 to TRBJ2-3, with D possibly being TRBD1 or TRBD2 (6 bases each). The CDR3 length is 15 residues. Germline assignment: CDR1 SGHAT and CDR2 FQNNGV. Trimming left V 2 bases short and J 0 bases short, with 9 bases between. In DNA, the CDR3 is TGTGCCAGCAGCTTATGGAGGGGGAGCACAGATACGCAGTATTTT. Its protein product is CASSLWRGSTDTQYF.

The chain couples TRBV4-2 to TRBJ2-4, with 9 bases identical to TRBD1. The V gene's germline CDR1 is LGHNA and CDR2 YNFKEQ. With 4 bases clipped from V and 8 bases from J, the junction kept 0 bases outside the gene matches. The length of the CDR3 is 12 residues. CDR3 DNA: TGTGCCAGCAGCCGGGACAGGGACATTCAGTACTTC. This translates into CASSRDRDIQYF.

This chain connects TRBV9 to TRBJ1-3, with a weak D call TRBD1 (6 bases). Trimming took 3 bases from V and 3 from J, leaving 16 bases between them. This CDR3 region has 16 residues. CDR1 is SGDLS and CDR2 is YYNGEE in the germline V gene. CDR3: CASSGLSQGFGNTIYF. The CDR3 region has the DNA TGTGCCAGCAGCGGTTTATCACAGGGTTTTGGAAACACCATATATTTT.

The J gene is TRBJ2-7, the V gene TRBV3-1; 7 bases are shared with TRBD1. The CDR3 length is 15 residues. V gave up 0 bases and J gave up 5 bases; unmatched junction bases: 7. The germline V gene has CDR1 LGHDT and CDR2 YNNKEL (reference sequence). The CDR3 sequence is CASSQDSGGQDEQYF. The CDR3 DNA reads TGTGCCAGCAGCCAAGACTCAGGGGGTCAGGACGAGCAGTACTTC.

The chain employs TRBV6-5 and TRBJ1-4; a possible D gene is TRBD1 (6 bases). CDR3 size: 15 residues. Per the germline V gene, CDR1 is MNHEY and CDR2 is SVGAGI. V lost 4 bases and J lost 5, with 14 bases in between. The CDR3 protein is CASSSNRARNEKLFF. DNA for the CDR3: TGTGCCAGCAGTTCCAACAGGGCGAGAAATGAAAAACTGTTTTTT.